What follows are 30 T cell receptor beta chains derived from one specimen sequenced in a study of OX40 agonist ivuxolimab in advanced cancers. Measured with immunoSEQ multiplex PCR; TCRdb has only the in-frame clones, and not every one. Of around 65,000 clones in the sample, about nine tenths are singletons; the top ten hold around 19%. Sequencing used CD4+ or CD8+ T cells sorted from blood, obtained in a trial of the OX40 agonist ivuxolimab. These receptor sequences come from an adult with an advanced solid tumor such as melanoma, head and neck, liver or kidney cancer.

The chain recombines TRBV6-5 with TRBJ1-3; D gene ambiguous. The V gene lost 4 bases and the J gene lost 0 bases, with 10 bases spanning the gap. Germline V gives CDR1 MNHEY, CDR2 SVGAGI. The CDR3 is made up of 15 amino acids. The CDR3 loop reads CASSFTESSGNTIYF. In DNA, the CDR3 is TGTGCCAGCAGTTTTACGGAAAGCTCTGGAAACACCATATATTTT.

V is TRBV2 and J is TRBJ2-7, with a tentative D call TRBD1 (6 bases). The germline V gene encodes CDR1 SNHLY and CDR2 FYNNEI. The CDR3 runs 15 residues. Trimming took 4 bases from V and 3 from J, leaving 16 bases between them. CDR3: CASSGRDTTYYEQYF. Written as DNA, the CDR3 is TGTGCCAGCAGTGGTCGGGACACCACCTACTACGAGCAGTACTTC.

This chain uses TRBV4-1 with TRBJ2-7, with D uncertain. The germline V and J ends were trimmed by 1 base and 3 bases, with 10 bases remaining between them. Germline V CDR1 and CDR2: MGHRA, YSYEKL. The CDR3 has 14 amino acids. CDR3 amino acids: CASSQVPSRYEQYF. CDR3 nucleotide sequence: TGCGCCAGCAGCCAAGTACCGAGCCGCTACGAGCAGTACTTC.

This sequence joins TRBV4-1 and TRBJ1-1; D ambiguous. The CDR3 covers 12 residues. V was clipped by 2 bases and J by 5 bases, with 6 bases between them. CDR1 MGHRA and CDR2 YSYEKL come from the germline V gene. The chain's CDR3 is CASSQSRTEAFF. The DNA for the CDR3 is TGCGCCAGCAGCCAATCCAGGACTGAAGCTTTCTTT.

The V and J genes are TRBV27 and TRBJ2-2; 12 bases fit TRBD2. The CDR3 length is 15 residues. After removal of 2 bases from V and 7 bases from J, the junction contained 2 bases not matched to a gene. Per germline, CDR1 MNHEY and CDR2 SMNVEV (reference sequence). The CDR3 DNA sequence: TGTGCCAGCAGTTTACTAGCGGGGGGGAACGGGGAGCTGTTTTTT. Translation: CASSLLAGGNGELFF.

The chain employs TRBV9 and TRBJ1-1; TRBD1 is a possible D gene (5 bases). CDR3 size: 15 residues. Trimming took off 0 bases at V and 1 base at J, with 10 bases between the two ends. Germline CDR1 reads SGDLS; CDR2 reads YYNGEE. The CDR3 loop is CASSVGAGWNTEAFF. The CDR3 region has the DNA TGTGCCAGCAGCGTAGGAGCAGGGTGGAACACTGAAGCTTTCTTT.

The chain carries TRBV30 and TRBJ2-3, with 10 bases matching TRBD2. The CDR3 length is 14 residues. Germline trimming cut 1 base from V and 3 bases from J; bases unmatched to any gene: 1. CDR1 is GTSNPN, CDR2 SVGIG, per germline (reference sequence). The CDR3, as DNA: TGTGCCTGGAGTGAGCGGGGGGGAACAGATACGCAGTATTTT. Translation gives CAWSERGGTDTQYF.

This chain joins TRBV2 and TRBJ1-1; D not resolved. CDR1 is SNHLY, CDR2 FYNNEI, per germline. The CDR3 sequence is 16 residues long. Trimming took 1 base from V and 0 from J, leaving 12 bases between them. The DNA of the CDR3 is TGTGCCAGCAGTGAAGTTTCAGGCGGAATGAACACTGAAGCTTTCTTT. Translated, it gives CASSEVSGGMNTEAFF.

This clone showed up just a few times. CDR3 DNA: TGTGCCAGTAGGAACAGCAATCAGCCCCAGCATTTT. Its translation is CASRNSNQPQHF. The chain carries TRBV19 and TRBJ1-5; no reliable D call. This CDR3 is built from 12 residues. The germline V gene has CDR1 LNHDA and CDR2 SQIVND (reference sequence). Between the trimmed V and J ends, which lost 6 bases and 1 base, there was a span of 4 bases.

The CDR3 sequence is CASGLYQETQYF. Written as DNA, the CDR3 is TGTGCCAGCGGATTGTACCAAGAGACCCAGTACTTC. The V call is TRBV6-5, the J call TRBJ2-5, with D unclear. Trimming took off 8 bases at V and 0 bases at J, with 7 bases between the two ends. The CDR3 contains 12 residues. Per germline, CDR1 MNHEY and CDR2 SVGAGI.

This chain uses TRBV29-1 with TRBJ1-3; TRBD1 is a possible D gene (5 bases). V dropped 4 bases and J dropped 1 base, with 14 bases sitting between them. Germline CDR1 and CDR2: SQVTM and ANQGSEA. This CDR3 is built from 15 residues. In DNA, the CDR3 is TGCAGCGTTGCCGATGGGGGACCGTCTGGAAACACCATATATTTT. Translated: CSVADGGPSGNTIYF.

This chain joins TRBV13 and TRBJ2-1; no clear D gene. V was clipped by 5 bases and J by 1 base, with 18 bases between them. In germline, CDR1 is PRHDT, CDR2 FYEKMQ (reference sequence). This CDR3 spans 17 amino acids. The CDR3 sequence: CASSPAGRGGSYNEQFF. The CDR3 DNA reads TGTGCCAGCAGCCCCGCCGGTCGAGGTGGTTCCTACAATGAGCAGTTCTTC.

The chain couples TRBV6-1 to TRBJ2-4, with TRBD1 matching 10 bases. CDR1 is MNHNS, CDR2 SASEGT, per germline. The CDR3 covers 14 residues. The V segment lost 4 bases and the J segment 7 bases; nucleotides outside the gene matches: 4. For the CDR3, the DNA is TGTGCCAGCAGTGCTGGACAGGGGGGGAACATTCAGTACTTC. Translating it yields CASSAGQGGNIQYF.

The V call is TRBV6-5, the J call TRBJ2-5; a possible D gene is TRBD2 (6 bases). Germline CDR1 and CDR2: MNHEY and SVGAGI. The CDR3 runs to 15 residues. Between the trimmed V and J ends, which lost 6 bases and 1 base, there was a span of 15 bases. The CDR3 DNA is TGTGCCAGCAGCCCGACGGGAGCCATCCAAGAGACCCAGTACTTC. This encodes CASSPTGAIQETQYF.

This sequence joins TRBV6-1 and TRBJ2-1; D is unresolved. Germline CDR1 MNHNS, CDR2 SASEGT. V dropped 7 bases and J dropped 1 base, with 8 bases sitting between them. CDR3 length: 13 residues. The CDR3 sequence: CASTDASYNEQFF. DNA for the CDR3: TGTGCCAGCACCGACGCTTCCTACAATGAGCAGTTCTTC.

The V gene is TRBV5-5, the J gene TRBJ1-1; D is perhaps TRBD1 (5 bases). Trimming left V 4 bases short and J 8 bases short, with 15 bases between. Germline V lookup: CDR1 SGHKS, CDR2 YYEKEE (reference sequence). The CDR3 runs 13 residues. The CDR3 protein is CASSVGVAREAFF. In DNA, the CDR3 is TGTGCCAGCAGCGTAGGGGTTGCAAGGGAAGCTTTCTTT.

The chain joins TRBV27 to TRBJ1-1; 7 bases line up with TRBD1. This CDR3 is 13 amino acids long. Germline lookup yields CDR1 MNHEY and CDR2 SMNVEV (reference sequence). J lost 11 bases, V lost 5 bases, and 11 bases had no gene match. The CDR3 reads CASSPTGHYSAFF. In DNA form, the CDR3 reads TGTGCCAGCAGTCCGACAGGGCATTATTCGGCTTTCTTT.

The chain joins TRBV11-2 to TRBJ1-4; D unclear. Germline V gene sequence: CDR1 SGHAT, CDR2 FQNNGV. CDR3 length: 16 amino acids. V gave up 1 base and J gave up 0 bases, with 9 bases separating them. CDR3 in amino acids: CASSLGRVATNEKLFF. Here the CDR3 DNA reads TGTGCCAGCAGCTTAGGTCGTGTAGCAACTAATGAAAAACTGTTTTTT.

This clone was picked up one time. The chain couples TRBV14 to TRBJ2-7; D unresolved. The V gene lost 5 bases and the J gene lost 0 bases, with 8 bases spanning the gap. The CDR3 is made up of 13 amino acids. Germline-derived CDR1 and CDR2 are SGHDN and FVKESK. This CDR3 reads CASSSTISYEQYF. CDR3 sequence (DNA): TGTGCCAGCAGCTCGACCATCTCCTACGAGCAGTACTTC.

The chain employs TRBV28 and TRBJ1-1, with D possibly matching TRBD1 (6 bases). CDR1 MDHEN and CDR2 SYDVKM come from the germline V gene. Trimming removed 2 bases at V and 2 bases at J, with 9 bases between. The CDR3 contains 14 residues. DNA for the CDR3: TGTGCCAGCAGTTTAATGGGACACAACACTGAAGCTTTCTTT. It encodes CASSLMGHNTEAFF.

This clone was counted a single time. The V call is TRBV5-8, the J call TRBJ2-5; D not certain. Deletions cut 0 bases from V and 5 bases from J, with 8 bases between. This CDR3 is 13 amino acids long. Germline V gives CDR1 SGHTS, CDR2 YDEGEE. The CDR3 here is CASSLVPRETQYF. The CDR3 nucleotides are TGTGCCAGCAGCTTGGTCCCCAGGGAGACCCAGTACTTC.

For this clone: Likely a read error: the CDR3 ends without its conserved phenylalanine or tryptophan. The chain uses TRBV10-1 and TRBJ2-7; D unresolved. CDR3 size: 14 residues. Germline assignment: CDR1 WNHNN and CDR2 SYGVQD (reference sequence). V was clipped by 0 bases and J by 2 bases, with 8 bases between them. The CDR3 region has the DNA TGCGCCAGCAGTGAGTCATCCCGTCCCTACGAGCAGTACCTC. It encodes CASSESSRPYEQYL.

This clone has just one count. The chain joins TRBV14 to TRBJ2-2; no reliable D call. CDR3 length: 14 residues. V was pared by 1 base and J by 6 bases, with 9 bases between. The V gene's germline CDR1 is SGHDN and CDR2 FVKESK. CDR3 coding DNA: TGTGCCAGCAGCCAAGGGGGTCCGGCCGGGGAGCTGTTTTTT. Amino acid sequence: CASSQGGPAGELFF.

This chain connects TRBV30 to TRBJ2-5; 7 bases are a match to TRBD2. The CDR3 is 13 residues long. Germline-derived CDR1 and CDR2 are GTSNPN and SVGIG (reference sequence). Trimming cost V 7 bases and J 2 bases; bases outside gene matches: 7. CDR3 protein: CALEPSGQETQYF. In nucleotides, the CDR3 is TGTGCCTTAGAACCTAGCGGTCAAGAGACCCAGTACTTC. Variable domain in full (rest from reference TRBV30 and TRBJ2-5): SQTIHQWPATLVQPVGSPLSLECTVEGTSNPNLYWYRQAAGRGLQLLFYSVGIGQISSEVPQNLSASRPQDRQFILSSKKLLLSDSGFYLCALEPSGQETQYFGPGTRLLVL.

This chain links TRBV5-6 with TRBJ1-5; tentative D call: TRBD1 (5 bases). V gave up 3 bases and J gave up 4 bases, with 8 bases separating them. The germline V gene has CDR1 SGHDT and CDR2 YYEEEE. The CDR3 runs 13 residues. CDR3 protein: CASSSGGNQPQHF. Here the CDR3 DNA reads TGTGCCAGCAGCTCGGGGGGGAATCAGCCCCAGCATTTT. Full variable domain (rest looked up from reference TRBV5-6 and TRBJ1-5): DAGVTQSPTHLIKTRGQQVTLRCSPKSGHDTVSWYQQALGQGPQFIFQYYEEEERQRGNFPDRFSGHQFPNYSSELNVNALLLGDSALYLCASSSGGNQPQHFGDGTRLSIL.

CDR3 region: CASSLVRGLGETQYF. Here the CDR3 DNA reads TGTGCCAGCAGTTTAGTACGGGGGTTGGGAGAGACCCAGTACTTC. V gene TRBV27 combines with J gene TRBJ2-5, with D maybe TRBD2 (6 bases). V dropped 2 bases and J dropped 4 bases, with 14 bases sitting between them. This CDR3 is 15 amino acids long. Germline CDR1 and CDR2: MNHEY and SMNVEV (reference sequence).

The chain employs TRBV23-1 and TRBJ2-1, with 8 bases identical to TRBD1. TRBV23-1 is classed as an ORF, of uncertain function. The CDR3 has 13 residues. V trimming: 6 bases; J trimming: 5 bases; junction bases outside the gene matches: 3. CDR3 bases: TGCGCCAGCAGGACAGGGGCGAACAATGAGCAGTTCTTC. Translating it yields CASRTGANNEQFF.

The chain combines TRBV27 with TRBJ2-7; D is unresolved. Trimming took 5 bases from V and 2 from J, leaving 7 bases between them. CDR3 length equals 12 residues. The germline gives CDR1 MNHEY, CDR2 SMNVEV (reference sequence). CDR3 in amino acids: CASSEPPYEQYF. For the CDR3, the DNA is TGTGCCAGCAGTGAGCCTCCCTACGAGCAGTACTTC.

The chain recombines TRBV19 with TRBJ1-5, with no clear D. The CDR3 sequence is 12 residues long. Per germline, CDR1 LNHDA and CDR2 SQIVND (reference sequence). V gave up 6 bases and J gave up 0 bases, with 3 bases separating them. CDR3 region: CASSFSNQPQHF. The CDR3 region has the DNA TGTGCCAGTAGCTTTAGCAATCAGCCCCAGCATTTT.

V gene TRBV7-1 combines with J gene TRBJ1-1; D gene uncertain. TRBV7-1 is flagged as an ORF with uncertain function. Trimming removed 5 bases from V and 1 base from J, with 11 bases in between. This CDR3 has 14 residues. CDR3 loop: CASSATWANTEAFF. DNA for the CDR3: TGTGCCAGCAGCGCAACGTGGGCGAACACTGAAGCTTTCTTT.